The T cell receptor beta chain under discussion was sequenced for a study of neoadjuvant anti-PD-1 for oral cavity cancer. This clone was seen more than once but under ten times. The time point: after neoadjuvant nivolumab, at surgical resection. Patients had newly diagnosed, untreated stage II-IVA oral cavity squamous cell carcinoma. Germline V gene sequence: CDR1 MNHEY, CDR2 SVGAGI. The CDR3 loop spans 15 amino acids. V shed 2 bases and J 4 bases; nucleotides not matched to a gene: 4. Sequencing was performed with immunoSEQ multiplex PCR; in TCRdb, only in-frame clones are kept and a portion is missing. The repertoire holds about 23,000 clones, with more than 20% as singletons.

This chain joins TRBV6-5 and TRBJ1-2, with 10 bases fitting TRBD1. Sequences were derived from tumor tissue, sampled after nivolumab (anti-PD-1) treatment. This clonotype was sampled from a person aged 35-79 years with oral cavity squamous cell carcinoma. The CDR3 nucleotides are TGTGCCAGCAGTTACGGGACAGGGGCATCCTATGGCTACACCTTC. Translation: CASSYGTGASYGYTF.